Below are 5 T cell receptor beta chains sequenced from a single sample in a study of cytomegalovirus exposure and HLA in healthy donors. The PCR used 60 Vbeta and 13 Jbeta primers. Here immunoSEQ multiplex PCR was the method, and the copy in TCRdb shows in-frame clones only, minus some. The sample includes 200,000 to 250,000 clones, approximately 83% seen only once; the top ten take roughly 0.71%. The specimen sequenced was PBMCs. These receptors all come from a boy aged 2-15 years in good health and CMV-seronegative.

V and J are TRBV5-8 and TRBJ2-3; 7 bases are shared with TRBD1. Trimming cost V 4 bases and J 2 bases; bases outside gene matches: 4. The germline V gene encodes CDR1 SGHTS and CDR2 YDEGEE. The CDR3 has 14 residues. The CDR3 coding sequence is TGTGCCAGCAGCCCGGGACAGCACACAGATACGCAGTATTTT. Encoded protein: CASSPGQHTDTQYF. Full variable domain (outside the CDR3, taken from reference TRBV5-8 and TRBJ2-3): EAGVTQSPTHLIKTRGQQATLRCSPISGHTSVYWYQQALGLGLQFLLWYDEGEERNRGNFPPRFSGRQFPNYSSELNVNALELEDSALYLCASSPGQHTDTQYFGPGTRLTVL.

This chain uses TRBV4-1 with TRBJ2-1, with 12 positions matching TRBD2. CDR3 length equals 16 residues. After removal of 5 bases from V and 10 bases from J, the junction contained 12 bases not matched to a gene. In germline, CDR1 is MGHRA, CDR2 YSYEKL. Written as DNA, the CDR3 is TGCGCCAGCAGCGTGGAGACTAGCGGGGGTCTCAGGGAGCAGTTCTTC. It is translated as CASSVETSGGLREQFF.

This sequence joins TRBV29-1 and TRBJ2-4; maybe TRBD1 (5 bases). The CDR3 consists of 13 residues. Germline-derived CDR1 and CDR2 are SQVTM and ANQGSEA. V lost 2 bases and J 8 bases, leaving 13 bases between the germline ends. The CDR3 coding sequence is TGCAGCGTTGAACGTTTTCAGGGTGACATTCAGTACTTC. Residues: CSVERFQGDIQYF.

The J gene is TRBJ2-3, the V gene TRBV5-1; maybe TRBD2 (6 bases). Germline V gives CDR1 SGHRS, CDR2 YFSETQ. Trimming cost V 3 bases and J 5 bases, with 7 bases left between them. The CDR3 totals 12 residues. CDR3 region: CASSSGVDTQYF. CDR3 DNA sequence: TGCGCCAGCAGCTCGGGGGTAGATACGCAGTATTTT.

The V gene is TRBV19, the J gene TRBJ2-7; 12 nucleotides agree with TRBD2. The CDR3 extends over 18 amino acids. The J segment lost 5 bases and the V segment lost 0 bases, leaving 11 bases of the junction unmatched. Germline V CDR1 and CDR2: LNHDA, SQIVND (reference sequence). The CDR3 reads CASSIDPILAGGRNEQYF. As DNA, the CDR3 is TGTGCCAGTAGTATAGATCCCATACTAGCGGGAGGTCGGAACGAGCAGTACTTC.